One sample yielded the 10 T cell receptor beta chains listed below, sequenced in a study of shared clonotypes between healthy human individuals (dated by TCRdb to the early 2020s). To prepare the library, the immunoSEQ multiplex PCR assay was applied. The table was pulled from immuneACCESS by TCRdb, which kept in-frame rearrangements only. Such tables lose some clones; where checked, under half of the loss comes from unresolved V genes, and the rest has no known cause. This sample lists roughly 2.5 million clones; approximately 94% were detected once. The ten largest clones represent more than 0.12% of the sample. The sample consisted of naive CD4+ T cells sorted from blood. The label giving this sample's cell subset or site can be read as: CD45RA+ positively selected. The origin of the receptors is a young man in good health.

J is TRBJ2-2 and V is TRBV10-3; a weak D match, TRBD2 (5 bases). The CDR3 consists of 16 residues. CDR1 is ENHRY, CDR2 SYGVKD, per germline. V was shortened by 0 bases and J by 2 bases, with 10 bases between the two germline ends. The CDR3 protein is CAISESYRGNTGELFF. DNA of the CDR3: TGTGCCATCAGTGAGTCGTATCGGGGAAACACCGGGGAGCTGTTTTTT.

The rearrangement uses TRBV6-5 and TRBJ2-1; D not resolved. V was trimmed by 0 bases and J by 0 bases, leaving 6 bases between them. Germline V CDR1 and CDR2: MNHEY, SVGAGI. This CDR3 has 15 residues. The CDR3 region is CASSYSSNSYNEQFF. CDR3 DNA: TGTGCCAGCAGTTACTCGAGCAACTCCTACAATGAGCAGTTCTTC.

This sequence joins TRBV5-1 and TRBJ2-1; D is perhaps TRBD2 (6 bases). CDR3 length: 16 amino acids. Germline CDR1 and CDR2: SGHRS and YFSETQ. V lost 3 bases and J lost 3, with 16 bases in between. The CDR3 nucleotides are TGCGCCAGCAGCTCGAGACTAGAGGGACGCTACAATGAGCAGTTCTTC. This translates into CASSSRLEGRYNEQFF.

The chain has TRBV6-6 and TRBJ2-3; no clear D gene. Trimming took off 2 bases at V and 2 bases at J, with 5 bases between the two ends. There are 13 residues in the CDR3. Germline V gene data show CDR1 as MNHNY and CDR2 as SVGAGI (reference sequence). The chain's CDR3 is CASSYRDTDTQYF. DNA for the CDR3: TGTGCCAGCAGTTACAGGGACACAGATACGCAGTATTTT.

The CDR3 bases are TGTGCCAGTAGTATGCCCCCCCCCGGGGAGCTGTTTTTT. It translates to CASSMPPPGELFF. This rearrangement joins TRBV19 to TRBJ2-2; D unresolved. Trimming cost V 3 bases and J 6 bases, with 8 bases left between them. The CDR3 totals 13 residues. Looked up from germline, CDR1 is LNHDA and CDR2 is SQIVND (reference sequence).

The rearrangement links TRBV10-3 to TRBJ2-2; D might be TRBD2 (6 bases). CDR3 length: 13 residues. The V end lost 11 bases, the J end lost 5 bases, and 15 bases lay between the germline ends. The germline CDR1 and CDR2 sequences are ENHRY and SYGVKD. The CDR3 DNA is TGTGCCGCGAGACTAGTTCCTACCGGGGAGCTGTTTTTT. Translating it yields CAARLVPTGELFF.

About this clone: Other DNA sequences in the sample encode the same CDR3. This chain uses TRBV4-1 with TRBJ2-1; 13 positions match TRBD2. J gave up 7 bases and V 3 bases, and 6 bases lay outside the gene matches. Germline V gene sequence: CDR1 MGHRA, CDR2 YSYEKL. This CDR3 is built from 16 residues. The CDR3 coding sequence is TGCGCCAGCAGCCAGGTACTAGCGGGGGGGCGAAATGAGCAGTTCTTC. Protein sequence: CASSQVLAGGRNEQFF.

CDR3 nucleotide sequence: TGTGCCATCAGTGACGTTGGATATGGCTACACCTTC. Encoded protein: CAISDVGYGYTF. The chain couples TRBV10-3 to TRBJ1-2; D is unresolved. The V end was cut by 3 bases, the J end by 5 bases, with 7 bases between. The CDR3 runs 12 residues. CDR1 ENHRY and CDR2 SYGVKD come from the germline V gene.

This clone is a singleton in its sample. The chain has TRBV6-1 and TRBJ1-2; D not certain. V was trimmed by 2 bases and J by 4 bases, leaving 8 bases between them. CDR1 and CDR2 from the germline V gene are MNHNS and SASEGT. CDR3 size: 13 residues. CDR3 residues: CASSESESYGYTF. CDR3 sequence (DNA): TGTGCCAGCAGTGAATCTGAGAGCTATGGCTACACCTTC.

The V and J genes are TRBV4-1 and TRBJ1-6; 9 bases are a match to TRBD1. Losses at the gene ends were 4 bases for V and 9 bases for J; bases not matched to a gene: 7. The CDR3 is 15 residues long. Germline CDR1 reads MGHRA; CDR2 reads YSYEKL. CDR3 in DNA: TGCGCCAGCAGCCGCGTAGGGACAGGGACTTCACCCCTCCACTTT. It translates to CASSRVGTGTSPLHF.